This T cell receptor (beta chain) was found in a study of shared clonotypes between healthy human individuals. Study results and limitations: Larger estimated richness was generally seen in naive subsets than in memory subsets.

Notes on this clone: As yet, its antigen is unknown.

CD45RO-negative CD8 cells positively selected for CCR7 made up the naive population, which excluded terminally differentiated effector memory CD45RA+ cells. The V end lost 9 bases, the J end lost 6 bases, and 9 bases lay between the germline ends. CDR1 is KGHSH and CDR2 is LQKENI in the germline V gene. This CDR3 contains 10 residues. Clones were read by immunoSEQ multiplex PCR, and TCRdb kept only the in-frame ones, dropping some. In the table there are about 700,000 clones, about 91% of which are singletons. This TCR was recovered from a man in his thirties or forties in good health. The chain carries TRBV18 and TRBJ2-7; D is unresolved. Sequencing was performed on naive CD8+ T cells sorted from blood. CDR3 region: CASSDGEQYF. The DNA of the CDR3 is TGTGCCAGTTCGGATGGCGAGCAGTACTTC.